This T cell receptor (beta chain) was identified in a study of a mutant IDH1 vaccine in newly diagnosed glioma. Overall study: Vaccines were begun 4-6 weeks after radiotherapy alone, or with temozolomide cycles. Patients previously underwent radiotherapy, temozolomide, or both, and most underwent both.

Trimming shortened V by 0 bases and J by 5 bases, and 22 bases separated the two germline ends. The germline CDR1 and CDR2 sequences are LNHNV and YYDKDF (reference sequence). This CDR3 is 18 amino acids long. As to time point: week 35, safety follow-up. Vaccination used 300 ug of mutant IDH1 20-mer peptide per dose, with topical imiquimod. Clones were read by immunoSEQ multiplex PCR, and TCRdb kept only the in-frame ones, dropping some. Of fewer than 55,000 clones detected, about 86% appear once; the ten largest clones hold approximately 4.7%. A word on this clone: The target antigen is unknown.

This sequence was found in a woman aged 40 to 49 with glioma. Some clones in this sample may be carry-over from other donors' samples. Sample: PBMCs, taken from a glioma patient whose treatment included an IDH1 peptide vaccine. V gene TRBV15 combines with J gene TRBJ1-1, with D tentatively TRBD1 (6 bases). The CDR3 DNA reads as TGTGCCACCAGCAGAGATGCTCGGGGGCTAGGGGTTGGAACTGAAGCTTTCTTT. This codes for CATSRDARGLGVGTEAFF.